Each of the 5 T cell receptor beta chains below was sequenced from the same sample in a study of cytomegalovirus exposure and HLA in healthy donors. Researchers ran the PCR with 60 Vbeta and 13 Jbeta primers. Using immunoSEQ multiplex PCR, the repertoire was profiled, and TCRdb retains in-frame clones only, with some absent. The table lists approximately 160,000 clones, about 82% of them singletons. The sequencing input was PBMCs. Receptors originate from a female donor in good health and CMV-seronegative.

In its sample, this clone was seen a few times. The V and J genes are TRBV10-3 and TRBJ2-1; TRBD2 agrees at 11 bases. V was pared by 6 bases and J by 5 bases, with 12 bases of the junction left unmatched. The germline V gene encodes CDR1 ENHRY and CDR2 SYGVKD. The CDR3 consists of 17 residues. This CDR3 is CAIRGQNSGRGNNEQFF. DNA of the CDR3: TGTGCCATCAGAGGTCAGAATAGCGGGAGGGGGAACAATGAGCAGTTCTTC.

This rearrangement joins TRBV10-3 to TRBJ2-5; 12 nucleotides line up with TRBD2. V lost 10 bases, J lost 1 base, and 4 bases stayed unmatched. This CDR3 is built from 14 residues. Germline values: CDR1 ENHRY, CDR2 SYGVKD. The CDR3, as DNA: TGTGCCACGCGGACTAGCGGGGCCCAAGAGACCCAGTACTTC. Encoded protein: CATRTSGAQETQYF.

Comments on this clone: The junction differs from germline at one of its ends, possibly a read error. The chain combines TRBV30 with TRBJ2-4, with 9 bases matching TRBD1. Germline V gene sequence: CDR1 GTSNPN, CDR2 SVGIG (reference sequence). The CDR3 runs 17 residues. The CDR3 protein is CAWSLTGGGYAKNSQYF. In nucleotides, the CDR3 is TGTGCCTGGAGCTTGACAGGGGGGGGCTACGCCAAAAACAGTCAGTACTTC.

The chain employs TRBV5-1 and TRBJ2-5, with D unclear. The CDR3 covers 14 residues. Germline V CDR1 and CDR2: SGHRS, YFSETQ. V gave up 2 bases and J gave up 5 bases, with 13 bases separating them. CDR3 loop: CASSLRHVGETQYF. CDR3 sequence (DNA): TGCGCCAGCAGCTTAAGACATGTTGGGGAGACCCAGTACTTC.

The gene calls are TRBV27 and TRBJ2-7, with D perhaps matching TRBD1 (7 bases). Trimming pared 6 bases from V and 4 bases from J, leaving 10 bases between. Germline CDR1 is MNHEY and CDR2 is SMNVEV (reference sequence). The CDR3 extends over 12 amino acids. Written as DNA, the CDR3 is TGTGCCAGCAGCGCAGGGGGGTACGAGCAGTACTTC. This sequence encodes CASSAGGYEQYF.